This is a list of T cell receptor beta chains from one sample in a study of naive and memory T cell subsets. TCRdb analysed the UMI-ligation and nested PCR reads with MiXCR anew, one entry per CDR3 protein. The table has 77,000 or so distinct CDR3 sequences, approximately 14% seen once. Sequenced sample: central memory CD4+ T cells from blood. All receptors derive from a human donor in good health. The CDR3 runs from the conserved cysteine through the conserved F or W. Fields, in order: D gene, clone size, J gene, V gene, CDR3 DNA, CDR3 protein. The D gene is left open where the match is weak. Clone sizes are given selectively: once, few, many, or a class where the clone is expanded.

TRBD2,medium-sized,TRBJ2-5,TRBV20-1,TGCAGTGCTAGGCATGAGGTAGCGGGAGTGATGGAGACCCAGTACTTC,CSARHEVAGVMETQYF
TRBD1,few,TRBJ2-2,TRBV9,TGTGCCAGCAGCTCGGGACAGCAATCCACCGGGGAGCTGTTTTTT,CASSSGQQSTGELFF
-,-,TRBJ2-7,TRBV5-1,TGCGCCAGCAGCCCGACGGACGGGCGCTACGAGCAGTACTTC,CASSPTDGRYEQYF
TRBD1,-,TRBJ2-4,TRBV7-2,TGTGCCAGCAGCTTAGAAAACGCGGGACAGGGGAACATAAAGGCGGCCAAAAACATTCAGTACTTC,CASSLENAGQGNIKAAKNIQYF
-,few,TRBJ2-2,TRBV7-2,TGTGCCAGCAGCTTGAGGGTCACCGGGGAGCTGTTTTTT,CASSLRVTGELFF
TRBD2,many,TRBJ2-7,TRBV7-8,TGTGCCAGCAGCTTGGTAAAGCGGGAGAGGTCCTACGAGCAGTACTTC,CASSLVKRERSYEQYF
TRBD1,-,TRBJ2-2,TRBV7-9,TGTGCCAGCAGCCGGACAGGGTCGAACACCGGGGAGCTGTTTTTT,CASSRTGSNTGELFF
TRBD2,few,TRBJ2-5,TRBV7-9,TGTGCCAGCAGACCGGGGGCTAGCGGGACTGAGACCCAGTACTTC,CASRPGASGTETQYF
-,-,TRBJ1-3,TRBV7-9,TGTGCCAGCAGCTTAAAGCCTGTAGCCGGAAACACCATATATTTT,CASSLKPVAGNTIYF
-,many,TRBJ1-2,TRBV4-1,TGCGCCAGCAGCCCTATTGGGCCTTCCCAATCCGACTATGGCTACACCTTC,CASSPIGPSQSDYGYTF
TRBD1,few,TRBJ1-1,TRBV12-3/TRBV12-4,TGTGCCAGCAGCCCAAACCACAGGGGGAAGACTGAAGCTTTCTTT,CASSPNHRGKTEAFF
-,many,TRBJ2-3,TRBV7-2,TGTGCCAGCTACAAAAGCGGGAGCACAGATACGCAGTATTTT,CASYKSGSTDTQYF
TRBD1,-,TRBJ2-2,TRBV24-1,TGTGCCACCAGTGAAGGGACAGGGAATGGAGGAACCGGGGAGCTGTTTTTT,CATSEGTGNGGTGELFF
TRBD1,-,TRBJ1-6,TRBV5-1,TGCGCCAGCAGAAAATCTACAGGGGGCGATACAAATTCACCCCTCCACTTT,CASRKSTGGDTNSPLHF
-,many,TRBJ2-3,TRBV29-1,TGCAGCGTACAGGTCTCGGATACGCAGTATTTT,CSVQVSDTQYF
-,-,TRBJ2-4,TRBV28,TGTGCCAGCAAGGGAGAAGGGAGAAACATTCAGTACTTC,CASKGEGRNIQYF
-,few,TRBJ2-3,TRBV5-4,TGTGCCAGCAGCTCGGAGGCGGCGAGGACAGATACGCAGTATTTT,CASSSEAARTDTQYF
TRBD1,few,TRBJ1-2,TRBV18,TGTGCCAGCTCACCGGGACAGGGAGGGATCTATGGCTACACCTTC,CASSPGQGGIYGYTF
-,-,TRBJ2-1,TRBV12-3/TRBV12-4,TGTGCCAGCAGTCCACGGCACCCCTTTTCGGAGAGGTCCAATGAGCAGTTCTTC,CASSPRHPFSERSNEQFF
-,many,TRBJ1-3,TRBV12-3/TRBV12-4,TGTGCCAGCAGTCTGGACATCCAAAAGAGGAGGAACACCATATATTTT,CASSLDIQKRRNTIYF
-,-,TRBJ2-7,TRBV7-9,TGTGCCAGCAGCTTTGACTCAAGATTAAACTACGAGCAGTACTTC,CASSFDSRLNYEQYF
-,-,TRBJ2-3,TRBV28,TGTGCCAGCAGCCCTCTTATGACCGCACGCACAGATACGCAGTATTTT,CASSPLMTARTDTQYF
-,-,TRBJ2-7,TRBV5-1,TGCGCCAGCAGCTTTTACAAACAAGGGGGCGAGCAGTACTTC,CASSFYKQGGEQYF
-,few,TRBJ2-7,TRBV4-1,TGCGCCAGCAGCCAAAGTGATAGGGCCGGAGAACGGGAGCAGTACTTC,CASSQSDRAGEREQYF
-,many,TRBJ1-3,TRBV5-1,TGCGCCAGCAGCCCAAACAGGGCGGACAGAGGAAACACCATATATTTT,CASSPNRADRGNTIYF
-,-,TRBJ1-6,TRBV7-2,TGTGCCAGCAGCACCCGGTCGGGAGAAGTATATTCACCCCTCCACTTT,CASSTRSGEVYSPLHF
-,-,TRBJ2-6,TRBV25-1,TGTGCCAGCAGTGAAGTTATCGGTGGCAGTACCGAGGAGGCCAACGTCCTGACTTTC,CASSEVIGGSTEEANVLTF
-,few,TRBJ1-2,TRBV3-1,TGTGCCAGCAGCCGATCTCTGGAAACGGGGGATGGCTACACCTTC,CASSRSLETGDGYTF
TRBD1,many,TRBJ2-2,TRBV7-2,TGTGCCAGCAGAACTCGCGGACAGGGGGCGTCCGGGGAGCTGTTTTTT,CASRTRGQGASGELFF
TRBD2,-,TRBJ2-2,TRBV7-9,TGTGCCAGCAGCCCCCGGGCGGGAGCACCCACCGGGGAGCTGTTTTTT,CASSPRAGAPTGELFF
-,many,TRBJ2-7,TRBV7-8,TGTGCCAGCAGCTCCCAGGGTAGAAGTGGCTTATCCGAGCAGTACTTC,CASSSQGRSGLSEQYF
TRBD2,-,TRBJ2-3,TRBV6-6,TGTGCCAGCAGTCTGGGACTAGCGGGACAAGATACGCAGTATTTT,CASSLGLAGQDTQYF
TRBD2,-,TRBJ2-1,TRBV24-1,TGTGCCACCAGTGATACGGGGGGCGGGAGGACGGATGAGCAGTTCTTC,CATSDTGGGRTDEQFF
TRBD1,-,TRBJ2-3,TRBV29-1,TGCAGCGGGACAGGCACCGGAATCACAGATACGCAGTATTTT,CSGTGTGITDTQYF
TRBD2,few,TRBJ2-7,TRBV7-3,TGTGCCAGCAGCCACTGGACTAGCGGGAGCGTACGAGTCGAGCAGTACTTC,CASSHWTSGSVRVEQYF
TRBD1,many,TRBJ1-4,TRBV7-8,TGTGCCAGCAGCCCGAGGACAGGAGAGAATGAAAAACTGTTTTTT,CASSPRTGENEKLFF
-,few,TRBJ2-3,TRBV6-2/TRBV6-3,TGTGCCAGCAGTCGTATCCCGGGACTCCCACAAGATACGCAGTATTTT,CASSRIPGLPQDTQYF
TRBD1,many,TRBJ1-2,TRBV5-1,TGCGCCAGCAGCGAGACAGGGGGCCGGAGCTACACCTTC,CASSETGGRSYTF
-,many,TRBJ2-7,TRBV27,TGTGCCAGCAGTGGAAGGGGCACCTACGAGCAGTACTTC,CASSGRGTYEQYF
-,-,TRBJ1-1,TRBV6-2/TRBV6-3,TGTGCCAGCAGAAGATCAGGGTCCCACACTGAAGCTTTCTTT,CASRRSGSHTEAFF
-,-,TRBJ2-6,TRBV3-1,TGTGCCAGCAGCCAAGGATTTACAGGGTTGTCTGGGGCCAACGTCCTGACTTTC,CASSQGFTGLSGANVLTF
-,few,TRBJ2-7,TRBV2,TGTGCCAGCGGGGGCCACGACAGGTTCTACGAGCAGTACTTC,CASGGHDRFYEQYF
-,-,TRBJ1-2,TRBV20-1,TGCAGTGCTTACACAGGGAACTATGGCTACACCTTC,CSAYTGNYGYTF
TRBD2,-,TRBJ2-1,TRBV7-3,TGTGCCAGCAGCTTGGGGCGCGGGAGTAGCGATGAGCAGTTCTTC,CASSLGRGSSDEQFF
-,few,TRBJ2-7,TRBV7-9,TGTGCCAGCAGCTTTCCCGGGAGTGGGGAGCAGTACTTC,CASSFPGSGEQYF
TRBD2,-,TRBJ2-3,TRBV12-3/TRBV12-4,TGTGCCAGCAGTTTCAGAGCGGGGGCCGTTGATACGCAGTATTTT,CASSFRAGAVDTQYF
-,medium-sized,TRBJ2-3,TRBV20-1,TGCAGTGCTCAGGGGACATCTTCCCTGTGGGATACGCAGTATTTT,CSAQGTSSLWDTQYF
-,few,TRBJ2-3,TRBV30,TGTGCCTGGAGATGGGGACATGCTAAAGATACGCAGTATTTT,CAWRWGHAKDTQYF
-,-,TRBJ2-1,TRBV6-6,TGTGCCAGCAGTTACTCGAGCAGCTACAATGAGCAGTTCTTC,CASSYSSSYNEQFF